The clone carrying this TCR beta chain appeared a single time. Its cognate antigen is unknown. Trimming cost V 8 bases and J 8 bases; bases outside gene matches: 15. The length of the CDR3 is 15 residues. Germline-derived CDR1 and CDR2 are KGHSH and LQKENI. These data belong to a study of T cell clonotyping in hematopoietic cell transplantation. Study results and caveats: At the given depth, recipient repertoires were over 97% de novo clonotypes.

This table comes from immunoSEQ multiplex PCR, and its TCRdb copy is limited to in-frame clones, with some not included. The sample holds 8,000 to 8,500 clones, about 89% seen once. The rearrangement uses TRBV18 and TRBJ1-2; 9 bases are a match to TRBD1. This TCR was recovered from a male patient between 60 and 69 years old who had an allogeneic stem cell transplant from a related donor, so the T cells may come from the graft donor. Some clones in this sample may be carry-over from other donors' samples. The input for sequencing was peripheral blood mononuclear cells, taken at the time of graft-versus-host disease after allogeneic stem cell transplant. Here the CDR3 reads CASPVGPGQGGGYTF. The DNA for the CDR3 is TGTGCCAGCCCTGTTGGTCCGGGACAGGGTGGGGGCTACACCTTC.